A single sample is the source of the 22 T cell receptor beta chains below, sequenced in a study of cytomegalovirus exposure and HLA in healthy donors. With 60 Vbeta and 13 Jbeta primers, the PCR was carried out. Sequenced by immunoSEQ multiplex PCR; TCRdb stores in-frame clones only, minus some. The sample has a few hundred thousand clones, 75% to 80% seen once; the top ten hold 1.5% to 2%. The material sequenced was PBMCs. The receptors come from a man in his late teens or twenties in good health and CMV-seronegative.

The gene calls are TRBV5-8 and TRBJ1-5; D is unclear. CDR3 length: 13 amino acids. Germline V gene lookup returns CDR1 SGHTS and CDR2 YDEGEE. The V and J ends lost 7 bases and 9 bases respectively, with 17 bases between them. In DNA form, the CDR3 reads TGTGCCAGCTTTGACACGGCCGCACCGCCCCAGCATTTT. Amino acid sequence: CASFDTAAPPQHF.

The chain combines TRBV19 with TRBJ2-7, with D unclear. The V and J ends lost 6 bases and 1 base respectively, with 10 bases between them. The CDR3 is made up of 13 amino acids. From germline, CDR1 is LNHDA and CDR2 SQIVND (reference sequence). The CDR3 spells CASSLLGSYEQYF. The CDR3 DNA sequence: TGTGCCAGTAGCCTCCTCGGGTCCTACGAGCAGTACTTC.

The chain employs TRBV11-1 and TRBJ1-6; possibly TRBD1 for D (6 bases). Germline V gene lookup returns CDR1 SGHAT and CDR2 FQDESV (reference sequence). The CDR3 loop spans 16 amino acids. V was clipped by 4 bases and J by 10 bases, with 20 bases between them. The CDR3 bases are TGTGCCAGCAGCTCAAAGACGACAGGAGTCAACTCACCCCTCCACTTT. It encodes CASSSKTTGVNSPLHF.

This chain uses TRBV19 with TRBJ1-1; D may be TRBD1 (5 bases). CDR3 size: 13 residues. The ends were cut back, 2 bases at V and 4 bases at J, with 8 bases in the middle. Germline lookup yields CDR1 LNHDA and CDR2 SQIVND (reference sequence). The CDR3 bases are TGTGCCAGTAGTATACGGGGGATCACTGAAGCTTTCTTT. This codes for CASSIRGITEAFF.

This clone appeared a few times. The chain couples TRBV7-2 to TRBJ2-3; the D gene is possibly TRBD2 (5 bases). Germline V gives CDR1 SGHTA, CDR2 FQGNSA. CDR3 length: 15 residues. The V and J ends lost 1 base and 3 bases respectively, with 11 bases between them. CDR3 in amino acids: CASSLESRGTDTQYF. The DNA of the CDR3 is TGTGCCAGCAGCTTAGAATCGCGAGGGACAGATACGCAGTATTTT.

V usage is TRBV10-3 and J usage is TRBJ1-4; TRBD1 agrees at 7 bases. Germline assignment: CDR1 ENHRY and CDR2 SYGVKD. This CDR3 is built from 13 residues. With V trimmed by 8 bases and J by 8 bases, 8 bases remained unmatched. CDR3 DNA sequence: TGTGCCATCGGAGACAGGGAAGGCGAAAAACTGTTTTTT. Translation: CAIGDREGEKLFF.

The chain recombines TRBV27 with TRBJ2-7, with a possible D match to TRBD1 (6 bases). CDR3 size: 14 residues. The V end was cut by 3 bases, the J end by 2 bases, with 11 bases between. CDR1 is MNHEY, CDR2 SMNVEV, per germline (reference sequence). CDR3 coding DNA: TGTGCCAGCAGTTTCTCGGACAGAACCTACGAGCAGTACTTC. Protein product: CASSFSDRTYEQYF.

V and J are TRBV2 and TRBJ2-5, with TRBD2 matching 9 bases. Germline V gene lookup returns CDR1 SNHLY and CDR2 FYNNEI. This CDR3 has 16 residues. V gave up 6 bases and J gave up 0 bases; unmatched junction bases: 8. The chain's CDR3 is CASSVGSGGYQETQYF. CDR3 nucleotide sequence: TGTGCCAGCAGCGTGGGGAGCGGGGGGTACCAAGAGACCCAGTACTTC.

This chain uses TRBV7-6 with TRBJ1-6; D is perhaps TRBD1 (5 bases). Germline lookup yields CDR1 SGHVS and CDR2 FNYEAQ. V lost 5 bases and J lost 5, with 16 bases in between. The CDR3 extends over 16 amino acids. DNA for the CDR3: TGTGCCAGCAGCAGTGACGACAGCGAGGATAATTCACCCCTCCACTTT. This sequence encodes CASSSDDSEDNSPLHF. The entire variable domain, with the rest obtained from reference TRBV7-6 and TRBJ1-6, is as follows: GAGVSQSPRYKVTKRGQDVALRCDPISGHVSLYWYRQALGQGPEFLTYFNYEAQQDKSGLPNDRFSAERPEGSISTLTIQRTEQRDSAMYRCASSSDDSEDNSPLHFGNGTRLTVT.

This chain links TRBV11-1 with TRBJ1-2; D might be TRBD1 (6 bases). The CDR3 extends over 13 amino acids. Trimming left V 7 bases short and J 3 bases short, with 12 bases between. In germline, CDR1 is SGHAT, CDR2 FQDESV (reference sequence). Here the CDR3 DNA reads TGTGCCAGCACCACGGGGGGCGACTATGGCTACACCTTC. This translates into CASTTGGDYGYTF.

The count of this clone is one. The J gene is TRBJ1-2, the V gene TRBV2, with 9 bases fitting TRBD1. The length of the CDR3 is 17 residues. V dropped 2 bases and J dropped 5; count of bases not matched to a gene: 12. The germline CDR1 and CDR2 sequences are SNHLY and FYNNEI. CDR3 sequence reads: CASSETGQGLMQYGYTF. The CDR3 DNA sequence: TGTGCCAGCAGTGAAACGGGACAGGGCCTTATGCAGTATGGCTACACCTTC.

The chain uses TRBV13 and TRBJ1-4; 8 bases fit TRBD1. The J segment lost 6 bases and the V segment lost 5 bases, leaving 8 bases of the junction unmatched. Germline CDR1 is PRHDT and CDR2 is FYEKMQ (reference sequence). The CDR3 runs to 15 residues. CDR3 coding DNA: TGTGCCAGCAGCATGGGACAGGCCCGAGATGAAAAACTGTTTTTT. This sequence encodes CASSMGQARDEKLFF.

The chain has TRBV11-3 and TRBJ2-7; D may be TRBD1 (5 bases). The germline V gene has CDR1 SGHNT and CDR2 YENEEA. The CDR3 runs 12 residues. Trimming cost V 8 bases and J 0 bases, with 8 bases left between them. DNA for the CDR3: TGTGCCAGCGCAGGGAACTCCTACGAGCAGTACTTC. It translates to CASAGNSYEQYF.

The J gene is TRBJ2-7, the V gene TRBV19; 8 bases align to TRBD2. Trimming at V came to 7 bases and at J to 2 bases, leaving 4 bases not matched to a gene. The CDR3 length is 13 residues. CDR1 and CDR2 (germline): LNHDA, SQIVND (reference sequence). CDR3 sequence reads: CASKAGGPYEQYF. CDR3 DNA: TGTGCCAGTAAGGCGGGAGGCCCCTACGAGCAGTACTTC.

This chain uses TRBV6-6 with TRBJ1-5, with a tentative D call TRBD1 (6 bases). Trimming cost V 5 bases and J 5 bases, with 10 bases left between them. Germline-derived CDR1 and CDR2 are MNHNY and SVGAGI (reference sequence). CDR3 length: 13 amino acids. CDR3 amino acids: CASSGRQDQPQHF. As DNA, the CDR3 is TGTGCCAGCAGTGGTCGACAGGATCAGCCCCAGCATTTT.

The V gene is TRBV28, the J gene TRBJ1-4; D is ambiguous. CDR1 and CDR2 (germline): MDHEN, SYDVKM. Trimming took 4 bases from V and 2 from J, leaving 8 bases between them. The CDR3 runs 14 residues. The CDR3 spells CASSWPVTNEKLFF. DNA for the CDR3: TGTGCCAGCAGTTGGCCCGTCACTAATGAAAAACTGTTTTTT.

This sequence joins TRBV7-6 and TRBJ2-7; D is undetermined. The CDR3 length is 15 residues. CDR1 SGHVS and CDR2 FNYEAQ come from the germline V gene. Trimming left V 5 bases short and J 3 bases short, with 17 bases between. For the CDR3, the DNA is TGTGCCAGCAGCCTAACAGATAACCCTCACTACGAGCAGTACTTC. Residues: CASSLTDNPHYEQYF.

The V call is TRBV14, the J call TRBJ2-2; TRBD1 matches at 8 bases. Germline trimming cut 4 bases from V and 2 bases from J; bases unmatched to any gene: 6. Germline CDR1 and CDR2: SGHDN and FVKESK. The CDR3 is 16 residues long. The CDR3, as DNA: TGTGCCAGCAGCCGGACAGGGCTTACAAACACCGGGGAGCTGTTTTTT. Amino acid sequence: CASSRTGLTNTGELFF.

The chain links TRBV7-6 to TRBJ2-7, with 7 bases lining up with TRBD2. The trim removed 0 bases at V and 3 bases at J, leaving 5 bases unmatched. Germline V gives CDR1 SGHVS, CDR2 FNYEAQ. This CDR3 is 15 amino acids long. CDR3 nucleotide sequence: TGTGCCAGCAGCTTAGCAGAGGGGACTATCTACGAGCAGTACTTC. It encodes CASSLAEGTIYEQYF.

This chain uses TRBV28 with TRBJ1-5, with D unresolved. The germline CDR1 and CDR2 sequences are MDHEN and SYDVKM. The CDR3 runs to 14 residues. V lost 10 bases to trimming and J lost 5 bases, with 18 bases between them. CDR3 residues: CATLIEGTYQPQHF. The CDR3 DNA sequence: TGTGCCACCCTAATTGAGGGCACCTATCAGCCCCAGCATTTT.

CDR3 in DNA: TGTGCCAGCAGCCCAACCCCACCGGGGCGGGGGGCCCAGAATGAGCAGTTCTTC. It codes for CASSPTPPGRGAQNEQFF. The chain couples TRBV7-3 to TRBJ2-1; 8 bases match TRBD2. This CDR3 is 18 amino acids long. The V gene's germline CDR1 is SGHTA and CDR2 FQGTGA. The V segment lost 5 bases and the J segment 7 bases; nucleotides outside the gene matches: 19.

The chain couples TRBV19 to TRBJ1-2; 9 bases align to TRBD1. Germline V lookup: CDR1 LNHDA, CDR2 SQIVND (reference sequence). With 4 bases clipped from V and 8 bases from J, the junction kept 8 bases outside the gene matches. The CDR3 loop spans 14 amino acids. CDR3 residues: CASSRPGQGRGYTF. CDR3 DNA: TGTGCCAGTAGTAGACCGGGACAGGGAAGAGGCTACACCTTC.